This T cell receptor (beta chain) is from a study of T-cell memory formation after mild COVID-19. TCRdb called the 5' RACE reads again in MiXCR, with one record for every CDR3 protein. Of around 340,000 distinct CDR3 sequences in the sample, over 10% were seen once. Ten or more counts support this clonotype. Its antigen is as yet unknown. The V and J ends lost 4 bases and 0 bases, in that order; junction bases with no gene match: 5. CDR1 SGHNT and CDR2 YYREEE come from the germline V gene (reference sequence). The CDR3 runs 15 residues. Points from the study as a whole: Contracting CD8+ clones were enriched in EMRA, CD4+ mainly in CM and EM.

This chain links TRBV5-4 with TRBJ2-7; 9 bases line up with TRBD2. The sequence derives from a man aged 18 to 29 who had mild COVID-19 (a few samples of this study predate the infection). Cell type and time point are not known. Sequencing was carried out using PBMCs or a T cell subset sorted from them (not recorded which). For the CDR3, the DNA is TGTGCCAGCAGCGCAGCGGGGGGTCTCTCCTACGAGCAGTACTTC. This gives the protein CASSAAGGLSYEQYF.